This entry lists 2 T cell receptor beta chains sequenced from one sample in a study of vaccination and CD4 T cells after COVID-19. The study sequenced cultured CD4+ T cell DNA using the Oncomine TCR Beta short-read assay. TCRdb ran MiXCR on the PCR reads and lists one entry per CDR3 protein. The repertoire holds 10,000 to 14,000 distinct CDR3 sequences, with less than 75% as singletons. What these receptors recognize is not known. The sample's treatment: roughly 10-day PBMC culture with coronavirus spike peptide pools or control peptides (ViraFEST assay). Here the sequenced sample was CD4+ T cells from blood, cultured in vitro, taken before SARS-CoV-2 vaccination. These receptors all stem from a human donor who had recovered from COVID-19.

CDR3 DNA: TGTGCCATCAGTGCAGGGGCGCGGGGTGAAGCTTTCTTT. Protein product: CAISAGARGEAFF. The rearrangement uses TRBV10-3 and TRBJ1-1, with a weak D call TRBD1 (6 bases). Germline CDR1 reads ENHRY; CDR2 reads SYGVKD. Trimming removed 4 bases from V and 7 bases from J, with 13 bases in between. The CDR3 covers 13 residues.

This clonotype has only one observation. The rearrangement joins TRBV19 to TRBJ2-3; possibly TRBD1 for D (5 bases). CDR1 LNHDA and CDR2 SQIVND come from the germline V gene (reference sequence). This CDR3 is built from 14 residues. V was shortened by 1 base and J by 2 bases, with 7 bases between the two germline ends. The CDR3: CASSIGQLTDTQYF. The CDR3 nucleotides are TGTGCCAGTAGTATAGGACAGCTCACAGATACGCAGTATTTT.